A selection of T cell receptor beta chains follows, all from one sample in a study of Ad26.COV2.S vaccination and SARS-CoV-2 variants. The repertoire was sequenced with immunoSEQ multiplex PCR; TCRdb's copy has only in-frame clones and lacks some. This table has around 340,000 clones, 70% to 90% appearing once. This specimen was peripheral blood, taken in a trial of Ad26.COV2.S vaccine versus placebo. These receptors were obtained from a person between 18 and 65 years old who received the Ad26.COV2.S COVID-19 vaccine or a placebo. The CDR3 runs from the conserved cysteine through the conserved F or W. D genes are given only for firm matches. The size of a clone is reported for some rows only, either as once, few or many, or as a class for expanded clones.

j_call d_call clone_size v_call cdr3_nt cdr3_aa
TRBJ1-6 TRBD1 . TRBV19 TGTGCCAGTAGCACTCCTGGGACAGGAGGATATAATTCACCCCTCCACTTT CASSTPGTGGYNSPLHF
TRBJ2-7 TRBD2 few TRBV5-4 TGTGCCAGCAGCCTTGGATCTAGCGGGAGTCTCTACGAGCAGTACTTC CASSLGSSGSLYEQYF
TRBJ2-7 . . TRBV29-1 TGCAGCGTTGTATTCGGGTACTACGAGCAGTACTTC CSVVFGYYEQYF
TRBJ1-1 . . TRBV19 TGTGCCAGTAGGTCACGGGGAGGGATCACTGAAGCTTTCTTT CASRSRGGITEAFF
TRBJ1-2 . . TRBV28 TGTGCCAGCAGCTCGGGGTATTGGGGCGGTCTAAACTATGGCTACACCTTC CASSSGYWGGLNYGYTF
TRBJ2-1 TRBD1 . TRBV7-9 TGTGCCAGCAGCTTACCCACAGGGGCCCCGTCGATCTACAATGAGCAGTTCTTC CASSLPTGAPSIYNEQFF
TRBJ1-3 TRBD1 few TRBV28 TGTGCCAGCAGTTCCGGGACAGGGGCTGGAAACACCATATATTTT CASSSGTGAGNTIYF
TRBJ1-4 . . TRBV24-1 TGTGCCACCAGTGAAGGCGGTGAAAAACTGTTTTTT CATSEGGEKLFF
TRBJ2-2 . . TRBV6-5 TGTGCCAGCAGTTACTCCCTCCTATCGGGCACCGGGGAGCTGTTTTTT CASSYSLLSGTGELFF
TRBJ1-1 . . TRBV18 TGTGCCAGCTCACCAGTAAGGGCAGTTGCTCTGAACACTGAAGCTTTCTTT CASSPVRAVALNTEAFF
TRBJ2-3 TRBD1 . TRBV18 TGTGCCAGCTCACCTCGGGGACAGGGGTCACTAGATACGCAGTATTTT CASSPRGQGSLDTQYF
TRBJ2-7 . . TRBV25-1 TGTGCCAGCAGTGATGATGCGGAGAGCTACGAGCAGTACTTC CASSDDAESYEQYF
TRBJ1-5 . . TRBV7-8 TGTGCCAGCAGCTCGGACCGGGATCGGCCCCAGCATTTT CASSSDRDRPQHF
TRBJ2-1 TRBD2 . TRBV7-2 TGTGCCAGCAGGCGACTAGCGGGTCTCTACAATGAGCAGTTCTTC CASRRLAGLYNEQFF
TRBJ2-3 . . TRBV27 TGTGCCAGCAGTTCCCCAGGTCTCATCACAGATACGCAGTATTTT CASSSPGLITDTQYF
TRBJ2-5 . . TRBV3-1/TRBV3-2 TGTGCCAGCAGCCAAGGGAGGCAGGGGGAGACCCAGTACTTC CASSQGRQGETQYF
TRBJ2-3 . . TRBV7-2 TGTGCCAGCAGCTTAACTAGGACCACAGATACGCAGTATTTT CASSLTRTTDTQYF
TRBJ2-7 . . TRBV19 TGTGCCAGTACCCATTCCCCGGGATACATACCGAGGAGGTATAGCTCCTACGAGCAGTACTTC CASTHSPGYIPRRYSSYEQYF
TRBJ1-5 . . TRBV2 TGTGCCAGCAGTGAATATGTGCGAAATCAGCCCCAGCATTTT CASSEYVRNQPQHF
TRBJ2-6 . . TRBV28 TGTGCCAGCCAACCCGTACAGGGCCCACTCGCTGGGGCCAACGTCCTGACTTTC CASQPVQGPLAGANVLTF
TRBJ2-1 TRBD2 . TRBV18 TGTGCCAGCTCACGGAGCGGGGGAACCTACAATGAGCAGTTCTTC CASSRSGGTYNEQFF
TRBJ1-4 . . TRBV7-9 TGTGCCAGCAGCACTGGGGTTTTCAATGAAAAACTGTTTTTT CASSTGVFNEKLFF
TRBJ2-5 TRBD2 . TRBV9 TGTGCCAGCAGCGTAGGTGGGACTAAACAAGAGACCCAGTACTTC CASSVGGTKQETQYF
TRBJ1-5 . . TRBV2 TGTGCCAGCAGTGAAGACCGTGGCTCACTTCGGAATCAGCCCCAGCATTTT CASSEDRGSLRNQPQHF
TRBJ2-2 TRBD2 . TRBV5-6 TGTGCCAGCAGTACAGCGGGAGCTCCGAACACCGGGGAGCTGTTTTTT CASSTAGAPNTGELFF
TRBJ1-4 . . TRBV5-1 TGCGCCAGCAGCCGGGCAACTAATGAAAAACTGTTTTTT CASSRATNEKLFF
TRBJ2-5 . . TRBV11-3 TGTGCCAGCAGCTTAGGATTGGGAGGGGGGACGGAGACCCAGTACTTC CASSLGLGGGTETQYF
TRBJ1-1 . few TRBV3-1/TRBV3-2 TGTGCCAGCAGCCAAGCGTGGGGAACTGAAGCTTTCTTT CASSQAWGTEAFF
TRBJ2-2 TRBD1 once TRBV5-6 TGTGCCAGCAGCTTGGTCCCAGGGGGAGACACCGGGGAGCTGTTTTTT CASSLVPGGDTGELFF
TRBJ2-1 TRBD1 . TRBV24-1 TGTGCCACCAGTATACAGGGGCCCTACAATGAGCAGTTCTTC CATSIQGPYNEQFF
TRBJ2-7 . . TRBV7-2 TGTGCCAGCAGCTTCTACGTGGGAGGGGGATACGAGCAGTACTTC CASSFYVGGGYEQYF
TRBJ2-3 . . TRBV3-1/TRBV3-2 TGTGCCAGCAGGAGGACTGGATGGATAGATACGCAGTATTTT CASRRTGWIDTQYF
TRBJ2-1 . . TRBV30 TGTGCCTGGAGCGCGGGGTACAATGAGCAGTTCTTC CAWSAGYNEQFF
TRBJ2-1 . few TRBV10-3 TGTGCCATCAGTGGAGAATTGAATGAGCAGTTCTTC CAISGELNEQFF
TRBJ2-3 TRBD2 . TRBV6-6 TGTGCCAGCAGTCTGTCTAGCGGGGGGGCCTGGGCAGATACGCAGTATTTT CASSLSSGGAWADTQYF
TRBJ2-7 . . TRBV5-5 TGTGCCAGCAGACCCCTCCCGGAGACCTACGAGCAGTACTTC CASRPLPETYEQYF
TRBJ1-6 . few TRBV4-1 TGCGCCAGCAGCCAAGGCGCTGCGTCCTATAATTCACCCCTCCACTTT CASSQGAASYNSPLHF
TRBJ2-3 . . TRBV29-1 TGCAGCGTTGTCAGAATTAGCACAGATACGCAGTATTTT CSVVRISTDTQYF
TRBJ2-5 . . TRBV5-1 TGCGCCAGCAGCTTGGAGAAGGTGGCGCAGGGTCTAGAGACCCAGTACTTC CASSLEKVAQGLETQYF
TRBJ1-1 TRBD1 . TRBV5-1 TGCGCCAGCAGCCGGGACAGGGGGCTGAACACTGAAGCTTTCTTT CASSRDRGLNTEAFF
TRBJ2-1 TRBD2 . TRBV5-6 TGTGCCAGCAGCTTGGTAGCGGGAACCGCCTACAATGAGCAGTTCTTC CASSLVAGTAYNEQFF
TRBJ2-7 TRBD1 . TRBV4-2 TGTGCCAGCAGCCCGGGACAGGCAAGCTCCGAGCAGTACTTC CASSPGQASSEQYF
TRBJ1-2 TRBD1 . TRBV27 TGTGCCAGCAGTTACTTACAGGGGCGGGATGGCTACACCTTC CASSYLQGRDGYTF
TRBJ1-2 TRBD1 . TRBV5-1 TGCGCCAGCAGCTCGGACAGGGATGGCTACACCTTC CASSSDRDGYTF
TRBJ2-5 . . TRBV4-1 TGCGCCAGCAGCCCGGCGGGACAAGAGACCCAGTACTTC CASSPAGQETQYF